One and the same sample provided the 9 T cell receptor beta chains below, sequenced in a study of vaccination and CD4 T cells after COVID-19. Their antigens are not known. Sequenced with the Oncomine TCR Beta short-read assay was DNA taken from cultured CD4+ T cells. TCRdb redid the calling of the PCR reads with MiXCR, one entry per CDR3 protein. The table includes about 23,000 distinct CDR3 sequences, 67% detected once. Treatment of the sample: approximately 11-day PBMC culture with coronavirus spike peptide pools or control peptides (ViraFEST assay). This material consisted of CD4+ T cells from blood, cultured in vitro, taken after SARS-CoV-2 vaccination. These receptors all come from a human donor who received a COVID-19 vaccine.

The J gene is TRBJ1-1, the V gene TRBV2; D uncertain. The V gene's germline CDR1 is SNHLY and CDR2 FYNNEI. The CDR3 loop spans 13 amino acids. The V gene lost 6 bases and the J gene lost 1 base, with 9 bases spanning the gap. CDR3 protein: CASREGWNTEAFF. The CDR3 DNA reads TGTGCCAGCAGGGAGGGATGGAACACTGAAGCTTTCTTT.

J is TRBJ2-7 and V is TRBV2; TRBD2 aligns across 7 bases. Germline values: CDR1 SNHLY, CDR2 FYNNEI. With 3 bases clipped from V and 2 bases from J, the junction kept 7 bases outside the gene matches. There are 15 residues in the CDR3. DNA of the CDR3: TGTGCCAGCAGTGATGGGGGGGTTGATACCTACGAGCAGTACTTC. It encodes CASSDGGVDTYEQYF.

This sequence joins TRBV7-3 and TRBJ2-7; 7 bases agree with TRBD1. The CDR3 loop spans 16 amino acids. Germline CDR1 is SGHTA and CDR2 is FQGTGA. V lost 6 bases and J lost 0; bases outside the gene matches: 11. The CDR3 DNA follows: TGTGCCAGCAGTCAGGCTTCCGGGACAGACTCCTACGAGCAGTACTTC. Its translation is CASSQASGTDSYEQYF. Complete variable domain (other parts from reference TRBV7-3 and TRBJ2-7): GAGVSQTPSNKVTEKGKYVELRCDPISGHTALYWYRQSLGQGPEFLIYFQGTGAADDSGLPNDRFFAVRPEGSVSTLKIQRTERGDSAVYLCASSQASGTDSYEQYFGPGTRLTVT.

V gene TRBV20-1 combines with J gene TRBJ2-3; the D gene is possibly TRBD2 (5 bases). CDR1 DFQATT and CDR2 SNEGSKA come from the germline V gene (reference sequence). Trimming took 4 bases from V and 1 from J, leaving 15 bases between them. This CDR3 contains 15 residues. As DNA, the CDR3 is TGCAGTGCTACCAAGACTCCCGGGGGCACAGATACGCAGTATTTT. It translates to CSATKTPGGTDTQYF.

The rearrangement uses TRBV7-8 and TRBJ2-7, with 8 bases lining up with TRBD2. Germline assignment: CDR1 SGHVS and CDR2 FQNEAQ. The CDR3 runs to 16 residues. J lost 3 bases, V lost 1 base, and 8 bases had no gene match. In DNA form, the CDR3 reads TGTGCCAGCAGCTTAGTCGGTAGCGGGGATTTCTACGAGCAGTACTTC. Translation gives CASSLVGSGDFYEQYF.

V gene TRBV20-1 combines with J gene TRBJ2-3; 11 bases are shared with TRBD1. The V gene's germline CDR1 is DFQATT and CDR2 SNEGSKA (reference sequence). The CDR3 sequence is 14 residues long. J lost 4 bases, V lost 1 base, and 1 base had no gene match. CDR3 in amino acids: CSARGTGGPDTQYF. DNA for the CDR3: TGCAGTGCTAGAGGGACAGGGGGCCCAGATACGCAGTATTTT.

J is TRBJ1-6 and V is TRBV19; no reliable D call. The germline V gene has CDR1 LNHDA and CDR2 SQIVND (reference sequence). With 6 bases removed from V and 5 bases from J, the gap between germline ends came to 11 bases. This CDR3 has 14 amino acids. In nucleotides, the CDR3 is TGTGCCAGTAGACGAGGTGGAGATAATTCACCCCTCCACTTT. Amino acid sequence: CASRRGGDNSPLHF.

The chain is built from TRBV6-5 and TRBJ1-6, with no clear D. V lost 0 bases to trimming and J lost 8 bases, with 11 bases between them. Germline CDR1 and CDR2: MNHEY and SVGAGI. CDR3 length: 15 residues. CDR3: CASSYSPRVDSPLHF. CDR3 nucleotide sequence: TGTGCCAGCAGTTACTCCCCCCGAGTAGATTCACCCCTCCACTTT.

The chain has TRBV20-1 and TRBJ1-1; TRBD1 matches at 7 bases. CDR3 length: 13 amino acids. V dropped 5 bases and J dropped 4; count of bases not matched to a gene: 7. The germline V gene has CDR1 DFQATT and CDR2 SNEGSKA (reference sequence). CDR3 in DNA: TGCAGTGCTTTCAGACAGGGCAGCACTGAAGCTTTCTTT. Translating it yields CSAFRQGSTEAFF.